This is a list of T cell receptor beta chains from one sample in a study of technical replicates of blood from several donors. Some clones are missing from TCRdb's copy, which holds only in-frame ones; the method was immunoSEQ multiplex PCR. Among about 57,000 clones listed, around 90% were seen once. What was sequenced was PBMCs. These receptors came from a human donor in good health. Some clones in this sample may be carry-over from other donors' samples. CDR3s include the opening cysteine and the closing phenylalanine or tryptophan. A D gene is named only where the DNA matches it firmly. The listing skips clone size in some rows; elsewhere it reads once, few, many or a size class.

TRBV19	TRBJ1-6	.	.	CASSSSRLVTLHF	TGTGCCAGTAGTTCATCCCGACTGGTCACCCTCCACTTT
TRBV4-1	TRBJ1-1	few	.	CASSARRLTDPNTEAFF	TGCGCCAGCAGCGCCCGCCGCCTGACAGATCCTAACACTGAAGCTTTCTTT
TRBV6-5	TRBJ2-7	.	.	CASRGGGSGYEQYF	TGTGCCAGCAGGGGGGGCGGGAGTGGCTACGAGCAGTACTTC
TRBV7-2	TRBJ1-5	few	TRBD1	CASSLSGTGGFQPQHF	TGTGCCAGCAGCTTATCCGGGACAGGGGGCTTTCAGCCCCAGCATTTT
TRBV4-2	TRBJ1-4	.	.	CASRPGGEVNEKLFF	TGTGCCAGCAGGCCGGGGGGGGAGGTTAATGAAAAACTGTTTTTT
TRBV11-2	TRBJ2-7	.	.	CASSFNRVLAYEQYF	TGTGCCAGCAGCTTTAACCGGGTTCTGGCCTACGAGCAGTACTTC
TRBV7-2	TRBJ1-1	.	.	CASSPFSPPRMEWTEAFF	TGTGCCAGCAGCCCATTTAGCCCCCCTCGGATGGAATGGACTGAAGCTTTCTTT
TRBV6-1	TRBJ2-7	.	.	CASSQDRSSYEQYF	TGTGCCAGCAGCCAAGACAGGTCTTCCTACGAGCAGTACTTC
TRBV6-1	TRBJ1-1	few	.	CASHTQGVNTEAFF	TGTGCCAGTCATACACAGGGAGTGAACACTGAAGCTTTCTTT
TRBV19	TRBJ1-2	.	TRBD1	CASRTGTEKYGYTF	TGTGCCAGTAGGACTGGGACAGAGAAGTATGGCTACACCTTC
TRBV6-5	TRBJ2-5	.	.	CASGSTGGGQETQYF	TGTGCCAGCGGATCGACAGGCGGGGGACAAGAGACCCAGTACTTC
TRBV6-5	TRBJ2-2	.	TRBD2	CASSQTSGRLGELFF	TGTGCCAGCAGCCAGACTAGCGGGAGACTCGGGGAGCTGTTTTTT
TRBV4-3	TRBJ1-4	.	TRBD1	CASSLRGPGEKLFF	TGCGCCAGCAGCCTGAGGGGGCCAGGGGAAAAACTGTTTTTT
TRBV18	TRBJ2-7	.	.	CASSPWGQGYEQYF	TGTGCCAGCTCACCATGGGGGCAGGGCTACGAGCAGTACTTC
TRBV4-3	TRBJ2-1	.	.	CASSQSLTASSYNEQFF	TGCGCCAGCAGCCAGAGTTTGACAGCCAGCTCCTACAATGAGCAGTTCTTC
TRBV5-6	TRBJ2-7	.	.	CASSHRGYEQYF	TGTGCCAGCAGTCATCGAGGCTACGAGCAGTACTTC
TRBV10-3	TRBJ1-1	.	TRBD1	CAISESRGLTTEAFF	TGTGCCATCAGTGAGTCGAGGGGGCTGACCACTGAAGCTTTCTTT
TRBV5-1	TRBJ1-1	.	TRBD1	CASGNTGVSTEAFF	TGCGCCAGCGGGAATACAGGGGTAAGCACTGAAGCTTTCTTT
TRBV4-1	TRBJ2-3	once	TRBD2	CASSQRLAGVTDTQYF	TGCGCCAGCAGCCAACGACTAGCGGGAGTGACAGATACGCAGTATTTT
TRBV14	TRBJ2-2	.	.	CASSRDRTGELFF	TGTGCCAGCAGCCGCGACAGGACCGGGGAGCTGTTTTTT
TRBV5-1	TRBJ2-5	.	TRBD2	CASSGTSGGETQYF	TGCGCCAGCAGCGGGACTAGCGGGGGAGAGACCCAGTACTTC
TRBV11-3	TRBJ1-4	once	TRBD1	CASSNRDRGHEKLFF	TGTGCCAGCAGCAACCGGGACAGGGGACATGAAAAACTGTTTTTT
TRBV19	TRBJ1-1	.	.	CASRRYGSNTEAFF	TGTGCCAGTAGGCGGTATGGCAGTAACACTGAAGCTTTCTTT
TRBV6-1	TRBJ1-4	.	TRBD1	CASSEGQAYNEKLFF	TGTGCCAGCAGTGAGGGACAGGCCTATAATGAAAAACTGTTTTTT
TRBV7-3	TRBJ2-7	once	TRBD2	CASSFGGSRYEQYF	TGTGCCAGCAGCTTCGGCGGGAGTCGCTACGAGCAGTACTTC
TRBV9	TRBJ1-6	.	.	CASSVEDNYNSPLHF	TGTGCCAGCAGCGTAGAGGACAACTATAATTCACCCCTCCACTTT
TRBV10-3	TRBJ2-7	.	TRBD1	CAISDPGTGGYEQYF	TGTGCCATCAGTGACCCCGGGACAGGGGGCTACGAGCAGTACTTC
TRBV27	TRBJ1-6	few	.	CASSFSLSGSPLHF	TGTGCCAGCAGTTTTAGCCTGAGTGGCTCACCCCTCCACTTT
TRBV29-1	TRBJ2-6	.	.	CSVFSDINSGANVLTF	TGCAGCGTTTTCTCAGACATAAACTCTGGGGCCAACGTCCTGACTTTC
TRBV20-1	TRBJ2-5	.	.	CSLNRGLSSYF	TGCAGTCTCAATCGGGGACTGTCATCCTACTTC
TRBV4-3	TRBJ2-5	.	.	CASSQMLGMQETQYF	TGCGCCAGCAGCCAAATGCTAGGTATGCAAGAGACCCAGTACTTC
TRBV6-5	TRBJ1-5	.	.	CASSYRGFNQPQHF	TGTGCCAGCAGTTACAGGGGGTTCAATCAGCCCCAGCATTTT
TRBV2	TRBJ1-4	few	TRBD1	CASRGTGFNEKLFF	TGTGCCAGCAGGGGGACAGGGTTTAATGAAAAACTGTTTTTT
TRBV27	TRBJ2-5	.	.	CASSFLGNQETQYF	TGTGCCAGCAGTTTTCTGGGCAACCAAGAGACCCAGTACTTC
TRBV18	TRBJ2-2	.	TRBD1	CASFARTGGTGELFF	TGTGCCAGCTTCGCCCGGACAGGGGGCACCGGGGAGCTGTTTTTT
TRBV7-9	TRBJ2-3	.	TRBD2	CASSLGRERTDTQYF	TGTGCCAGCAGCTTAGGGCGGGAGAGGACAGATACGCAGTATTTT
TRBV21-1	TRBJ1-5	few	.	CASSQGNNQPQHF	TGTGCCAGCAGTCAGGGTAACAATCAGCCCCAGCATTTT
TRBV4-3	TRBJ2-2	few	.	CASSQDSRELYTGELFF	TGCGCCAGCAGCCAAGATAGCAGGGAACTCTATACCGGGGAGCTGTTTTTT
TRBV4-1	TRBJ2-3	.	TRBD2	CASSQGWASGSDTQYF	TGCGCCAGCAGCCAAGGGTGGGCTAGCGGGTCAGATACGCAGTATTTT
TRBV7-2	TRBJ2-7	.	.	CASSLETGPAGQYF	TGTGCCAGCAGCTTGGAGACTGGGCCTGCGGGGCAGTACTTC
TRBV7-3	TRBJ2-3	.	.	CASSASPGNRAGADTQYF	TGTGCCAGCAGCGCCTCACCCGGGAACAGGGCAGGTGCAGATACGCAGTATTTT
TRBV9	TRBJ2-5	few	TRBD2	CASSVSGVARETQYF	TGTGCCAGCAGCGTAAGCGGGGTTGCGAGGGAGACCCAGTACTTC
TRBV7-3	TRBJ2-1	.	.	CASSSQGPYNEQFF	TGTGCCAGCAGCTCGCAGGGGCCCTACAATGAGCAGTTCTTC
TRBV5-6	TRBJ2-7	.	TRBD1	CASSFLSGTGVHEQYF	TGTGCCAGCAGCTTCCTATCCGGGACAGGGGTTCACGAGCAGTACTTC
TRBV5-4	TRBJ2-1	.	TRBD2	CATRLANEQFF	TGTGCCACCAGACTAGCGAATGAGCAGTTCTTC
TRBV7-2	TRBJ1-6	few	.	CASSPVEVRSPLHF	TGTGCCAGCAGCCCCGTGGAGGTTCGGTCACCCCTCCACTTT
TRBV7-2	TRBJ2-5	.	.	CASSKQEGRIDQYF	TGTGCCAGCAGCAAACAGGAGGGGAGGATTGACCAGTACTTC
TRBV21-1	TRBJ2-7	.	.	CASSHPGLAGSYEQYF	TGTGCCAGCAGCCATCCGGGACTAGCGGGATCCTACGAGCAGTACTTC
TRBV4-1	TRBJ1-2	.	.	CASSPEEEGNYGYTF	TGCGCCAGCAGCCCAGAAGAGGAGGGAAACTATGGCTACACCTTC
TRBV12-5	TRBJ2-5	.	TRBD2	CASGPGLAGVGETQYF	TGTGCTAGTGGTCCCGGACTAGCGGGAGTTGGAGAGACCCAGTACTTC
TRBV30	TRBJ2-3	few	.	CAWSSSRLVSQYF	TGTGCCTGGAGTTCCTCCCGACTAGTTTCGCAGTATTTT
TRBV7-2	TRBJ1-3	.	TRBD1	CASSWTGGTGNTIYF	TGTGCCAGCAGCTGGACAGGGGGAACCGGAAACACCATATATTTT
TRBV18	TRBJ1-2	.	TRBD1	CASSPEQGGNGYTF	TGTGCCAGCTCACCAGAACAGGGGGGAAATGGCTACACCTTC
TRBV9	TRBJ2-5	.	TRBD2	CASSRTSGETQYF	TGTGCCAGCAGCCGAACTAGCGGAGAGACCCAGTACTTC
TRBV5-4	TRBJ2-7	.	TRBD2	CASSLVSGGGGLYEQYF	TGTGCCAGCAGCTTGGTTAGTGGCGGGGGGGGCCTTTACGAGCAGTACTTC
TRBV18	TRBJ2-2	once	.	CASSPRVGTGELFF	TGTGCCAGCTCACCTCGGGTTGGTACCGGGGAGCTGTTTTTT
TRBV6-5	TRBJ1-3	.	.	CASTPGGGSGNTIYF	TGTGCCAGCACCCCGGGGGGGGGCTCTGGAAACACCATATATTTT
TRBV28	TRBJ2-7	.	TRBD1	CASSSLRQGIIQQYF	TGTGCCAGCAGTTCCCTCCGACAGGGGATTATACAGCAGTACTTC